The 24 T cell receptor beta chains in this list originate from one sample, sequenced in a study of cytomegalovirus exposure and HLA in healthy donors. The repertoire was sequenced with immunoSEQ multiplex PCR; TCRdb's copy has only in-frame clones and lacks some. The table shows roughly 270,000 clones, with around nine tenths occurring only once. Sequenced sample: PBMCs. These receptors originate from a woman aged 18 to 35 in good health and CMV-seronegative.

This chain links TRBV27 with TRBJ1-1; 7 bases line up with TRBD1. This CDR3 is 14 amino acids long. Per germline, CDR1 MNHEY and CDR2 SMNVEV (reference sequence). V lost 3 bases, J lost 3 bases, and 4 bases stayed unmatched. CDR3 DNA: TGTGCCAGCAGTTTTTGGCAGGGGGACACTGAAGCTTTCTTT. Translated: CASSFWQGDTEAFF.

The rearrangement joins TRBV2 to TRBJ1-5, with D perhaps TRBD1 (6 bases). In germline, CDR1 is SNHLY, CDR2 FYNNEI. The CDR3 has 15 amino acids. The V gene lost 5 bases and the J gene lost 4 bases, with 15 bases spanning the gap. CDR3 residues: CASSTKLGQNQPQHF. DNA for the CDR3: TGTGCCAGCAGTACGAAACTTGGACAGAATCAGCCCCAGCATTTT. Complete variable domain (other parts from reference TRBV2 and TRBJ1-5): EPEVTQTPSHQVTQMGQEVILRCVPISNHLYFYWYRQILGQKVEFLVSFYNNEISEKSEIFDDQFSVERPDGSNFTLKIRSTKLEDSAMYFCASSTKLGQNQPQHFGDGTRLSIL.

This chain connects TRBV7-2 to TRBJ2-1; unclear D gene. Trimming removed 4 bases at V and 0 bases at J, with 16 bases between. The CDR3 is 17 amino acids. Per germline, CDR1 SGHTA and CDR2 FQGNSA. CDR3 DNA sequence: TGTGCCAGCAGCTCACGCCTCGCGCGGAGCTCCTACAATGAGCAGTTCTTC. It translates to CASSSRLARSSYNEQFF. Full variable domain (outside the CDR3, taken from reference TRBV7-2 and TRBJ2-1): GAGVSQSPSNKVTEKGKDVELRCDPISGHTALYWYRQSLGQGLEFLIYFQGNSAPDKSGLPSDRFSAERTGGSVSTLTIQRTQQEDSAVYLCASSSRLARSSYNEQFFGPGTRLTVL.

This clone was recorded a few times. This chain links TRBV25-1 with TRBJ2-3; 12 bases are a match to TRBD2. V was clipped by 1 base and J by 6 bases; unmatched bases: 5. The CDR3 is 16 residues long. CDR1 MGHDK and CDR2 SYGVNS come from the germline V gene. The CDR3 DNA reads TGTGCCAGCAGTGAATCTAGCGGGAGGGCCCGGGATACGCAGTATTTT. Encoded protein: CASSESSGRARDTQYF.

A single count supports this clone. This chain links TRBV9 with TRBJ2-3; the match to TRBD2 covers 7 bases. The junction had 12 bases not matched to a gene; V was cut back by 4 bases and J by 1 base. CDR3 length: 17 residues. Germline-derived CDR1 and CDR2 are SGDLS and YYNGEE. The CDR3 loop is CASSLKRLAVGTDTQYF. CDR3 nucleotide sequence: TGTGCCAGCAGCTTAAAACGACTAGCCGTCGGCACAGATACGCAGTATTTT.

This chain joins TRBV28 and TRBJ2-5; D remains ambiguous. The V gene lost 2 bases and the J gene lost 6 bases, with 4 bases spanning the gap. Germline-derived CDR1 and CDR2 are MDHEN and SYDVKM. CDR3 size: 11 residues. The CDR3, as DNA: TGTGCCAGCAGTTTAGGGCAGACCCAGTACTTC. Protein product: CASSLGQTQYF.

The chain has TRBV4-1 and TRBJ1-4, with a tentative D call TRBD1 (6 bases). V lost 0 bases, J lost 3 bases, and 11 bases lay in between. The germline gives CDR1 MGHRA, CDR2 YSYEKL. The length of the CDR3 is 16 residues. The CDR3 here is CASSQDLQGPNEKLFF. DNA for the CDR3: TGCGCCAGCAGCCAAGATTTGCAGGGGCCTAATGAAAAACTGTTTTTT.

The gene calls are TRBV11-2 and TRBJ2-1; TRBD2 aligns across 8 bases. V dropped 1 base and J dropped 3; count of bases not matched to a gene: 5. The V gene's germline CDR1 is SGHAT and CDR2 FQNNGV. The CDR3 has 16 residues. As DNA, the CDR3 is TGTGCCAGCAGCTTAGCGGCGGGAGGCCTCTACAATGAGCAGTTCTTC. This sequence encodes CASSLAAGGLYNEQFF.

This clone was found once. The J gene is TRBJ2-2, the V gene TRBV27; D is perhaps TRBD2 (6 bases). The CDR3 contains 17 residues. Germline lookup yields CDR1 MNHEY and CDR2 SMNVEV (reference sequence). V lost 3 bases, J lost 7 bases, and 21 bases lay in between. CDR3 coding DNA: TGTGCCAGCAGTTTTCTCCCCAGCGGAGGGGCGATCGGGGAGCTGTTTTTT. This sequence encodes CASSFLPSGGAIGELFF.

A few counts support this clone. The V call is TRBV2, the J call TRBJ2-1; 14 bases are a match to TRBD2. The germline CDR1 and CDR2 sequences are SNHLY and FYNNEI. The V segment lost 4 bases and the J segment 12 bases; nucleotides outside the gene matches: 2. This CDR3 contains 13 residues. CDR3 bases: TGTGCCAGCAGTGGACTAGCGGGAGGGCGGCAGTTCTTC. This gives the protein CASSGLAGGRQFF.

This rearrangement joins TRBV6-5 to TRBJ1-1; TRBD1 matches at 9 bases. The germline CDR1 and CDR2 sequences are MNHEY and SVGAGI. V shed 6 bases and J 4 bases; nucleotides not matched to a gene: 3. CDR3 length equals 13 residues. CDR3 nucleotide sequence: TGTGCCAGCAGGGACAGGGGAACCACTGAAGCTTTCTTT. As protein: CASRDRGTTEAFF.

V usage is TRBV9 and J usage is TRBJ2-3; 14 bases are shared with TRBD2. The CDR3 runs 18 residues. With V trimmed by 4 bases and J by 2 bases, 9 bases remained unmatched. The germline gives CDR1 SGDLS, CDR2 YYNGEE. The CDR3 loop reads CASSLGLAGGRSTDTQYF. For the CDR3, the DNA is TGTGCCAGCAGCCTAGGACTAGCGGGAGGCCGATCCACAGATACGCAGTATTTT.

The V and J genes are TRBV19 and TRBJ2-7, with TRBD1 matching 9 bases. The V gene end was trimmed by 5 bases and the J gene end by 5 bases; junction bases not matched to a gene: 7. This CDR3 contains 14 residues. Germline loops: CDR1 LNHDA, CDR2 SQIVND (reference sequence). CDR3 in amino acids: CASSVTGTGNEQYF. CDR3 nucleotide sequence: TGTGCCAGTAGTGTCACCGGGACAGGGAACGAGCAGTACTTC.

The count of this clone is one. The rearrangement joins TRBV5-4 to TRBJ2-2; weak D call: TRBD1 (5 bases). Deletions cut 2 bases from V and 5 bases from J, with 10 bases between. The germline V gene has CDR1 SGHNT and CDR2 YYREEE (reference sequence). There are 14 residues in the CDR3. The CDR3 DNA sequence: TGTGCCAGCAGCTTTCGAGACAGTACCGGGGAGCTGTTTTTT. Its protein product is CASSFRDSTGELFF.

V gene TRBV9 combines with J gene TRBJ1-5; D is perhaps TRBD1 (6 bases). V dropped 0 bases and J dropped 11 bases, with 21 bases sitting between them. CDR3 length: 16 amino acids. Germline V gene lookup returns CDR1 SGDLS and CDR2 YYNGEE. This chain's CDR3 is CASSVDPTDSYSTQHF. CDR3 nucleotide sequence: TGTGCCAGCAGCGTAGATCCGACGGACAGCTATTCTACCCAGCATTTT.

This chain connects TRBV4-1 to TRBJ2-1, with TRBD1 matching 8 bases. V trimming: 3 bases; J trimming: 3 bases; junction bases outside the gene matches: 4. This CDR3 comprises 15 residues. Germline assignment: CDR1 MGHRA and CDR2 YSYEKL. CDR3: CASSHSTGVYNEQFF. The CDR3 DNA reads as TGCGCCAGCAGCCACTCGACAGGGGTCTACAATGAGCAGTTCTTC.

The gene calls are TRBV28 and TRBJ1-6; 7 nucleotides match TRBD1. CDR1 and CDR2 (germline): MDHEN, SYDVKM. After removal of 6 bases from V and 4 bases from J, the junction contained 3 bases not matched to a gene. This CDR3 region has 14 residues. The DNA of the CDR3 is TGTGCCAGCAGGGGGACAGAGTATAATTCACCCCTCCACTTT. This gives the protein CASRGTEYNSPLHF.

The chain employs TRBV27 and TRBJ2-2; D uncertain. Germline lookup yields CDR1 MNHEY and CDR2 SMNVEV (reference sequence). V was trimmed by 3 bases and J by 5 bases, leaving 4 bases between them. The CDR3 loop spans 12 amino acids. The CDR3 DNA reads TGTGCCAGCAGTTTGAGAACCGGGGAGCTGTTTTTT. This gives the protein CASSLRTGELFF.

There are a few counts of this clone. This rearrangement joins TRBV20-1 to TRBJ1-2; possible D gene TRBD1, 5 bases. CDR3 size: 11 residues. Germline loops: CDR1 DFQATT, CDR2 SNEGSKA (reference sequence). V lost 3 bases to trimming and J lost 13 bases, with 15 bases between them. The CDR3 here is CSARPAGYITF. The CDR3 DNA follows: TGCAGTGCTAGGCCTGCAGGGTATATCACCTTC.

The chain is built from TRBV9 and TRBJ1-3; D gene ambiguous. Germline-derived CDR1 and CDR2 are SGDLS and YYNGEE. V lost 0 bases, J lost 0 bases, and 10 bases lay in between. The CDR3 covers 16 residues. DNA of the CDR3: TGTGCCAGCAGCGTAGCTTCTTCCTCCTCTGGAAACACCATATATTTT. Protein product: CASSVASSSSGNTIYF.

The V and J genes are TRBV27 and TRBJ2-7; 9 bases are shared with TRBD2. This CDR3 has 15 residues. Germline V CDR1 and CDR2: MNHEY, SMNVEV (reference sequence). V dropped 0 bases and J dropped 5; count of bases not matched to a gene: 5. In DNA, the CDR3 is TGTGCCAGCAGTTTATCGGCTAGCGGGGTCCACGAGCAGTACTTC. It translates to CASSLSASGVHEQYF.

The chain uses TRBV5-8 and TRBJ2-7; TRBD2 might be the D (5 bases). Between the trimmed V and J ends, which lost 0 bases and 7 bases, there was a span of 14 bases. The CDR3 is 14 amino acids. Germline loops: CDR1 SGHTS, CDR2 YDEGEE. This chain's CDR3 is CASSLGPATGEQYF. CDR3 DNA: TGTGCCAGCAGCTTGGGTCCGGCTACGGGGGAGCAGTACTTC.

The CDR3 loop is CASSPPMRQGHIQPQHF. CDR3 sequence (DNA): TGTGCCAGCTCACCCCCGATGCGACAGGGCCATATTCAGCCCCAGCATTTT. The gene calls are TRBV18 and TRBJ1-5, with TRBD1 identical over 7 bases. V lost 3 bases and J lost 6; bases outside the gene matches: 14. This CDR3 has 17 residues. The germline V gene encodes CDR1 KGHSH and CDR2 LQKENI.

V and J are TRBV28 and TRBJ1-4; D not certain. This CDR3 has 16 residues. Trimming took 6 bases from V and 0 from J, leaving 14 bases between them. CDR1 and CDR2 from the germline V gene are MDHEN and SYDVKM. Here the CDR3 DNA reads TGTGCCAGCAGCCCACAAGACATCGCAACTAATGAAAAACTGTTTTTT. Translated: CASSPQDIATNEKLFF.